Shown below are 28 T cell receptor beta chains from a single sample sequenced in a study of human T cells and chemical hapten exposure. TCRdb independently ran MiXCR on the RACE reads; one entry per CDR3 protein. Of some 330,000 distinct CDR3 sequences listed, approximately 5% were seen once; the top ten hold around 8.8%. Time point specified: pre-sensitization, week 0. Treatment given: therapeutic diphenylcyclopropenone sensitization with weekly scalp DPC. The specimen comprised whole blood, sampled in connection with sensitization to the hapten diphenylcyclopropenone (DPC). The receptors were gathered from a woman aged 18 to 35 with alopecia areata. Some clones in this sample may be carry-over from other donors' samples.

V is TRBV6-2 or TRBV6-3 and J is TRBJ2-5; D is ambiguous. Looked up from germline, CDR1 is MNHEY and CDR2 is SVGEGT. V lost 8 bases to trimming and J lost 5 bases, with 12 bases between them. This CDR3 spans 12 amino acids. CDR3 coding DNA: TGTGCCAGCGGGGAACCGTCGGAGACCCAGTACTTC. This codes for CASGEPSETQYF.

This clonotype was recorded many times. This chain uses TRBV20-1 with TRBJ1-1; possibly TRBD1 for D (6 bases). Trimming cost V 2 bases and J 0 bases, with 10 bases left between them. This CDR3 is built from 14 residues. CDR1 DFQATT and CDR2 SNEGSKA come from the germline V gene (reference sequence). CDR3 sequence: CSARIGGLNTEAFF. The CDR3 region has the DNA TGCAGTGCTAGAATTGGGGGGCTGAACACTGAAGCTTTCTTT.

This clonotype occurred a few times. The chain combines TRBV18 with TRBJ2-7, with D unclear. Germline assignment: CDR1 KGHSH and CDR2 LQKENI. This CDR3 has 14 amino acids. V lost 2 bases, J lost 6 bases, and 14 bases lay in between. Here the CDR3 reads CASSPTVDGFEQYF. The CDR3 DNA is TGTGCCAGCTCACCAACCGTTGACGGGTTCGAGCAGTACTTC. The full variable domain, its missing parts supplied by reference TRBV18 and TRBJ2-7, is NAGVMQNPRHLVRRRGQEARLRCSPMKGHSHVYWYRQLPEEGLKFMVYLQKENIIDESGMPKERFSAEFPKEGPSILRIQQVVRGDSAAYFCASSPTVDGFEQYFGPGTRLTVT.

This clonotype was seen repeatedly, ten times or more. CDR3 sequence reads: CASRIRLETQYF. CDR3 nucleotides: TGCGCCAGCAGGATCCGGTTGGAGACCCAGTACTTC. The chain joins TRBV5-1 to TRBJ2-5; no firm D call. Trimming took 5 bases from V and 5 from J, leaving 10 bases between them. This CDR3 has 12 residues. From germline, CDR1 is SGHRS and CDR2 YFSETQ.

This clonotype was seen at least ten times. V gene TRBV6-5 combines with J gene TRBJ1-5; D is unclear. From germline, CDR1 is MNHEY and CDR2 SVGAGI. The CDR3 is 13 amino acids. Trimming left V 5 bases short and J 3 bases short, with 8 bases between. The CDR3 loop reads CASSRSLNQPQHF. In DNA form, the CDR3 reads TGTGCCAGCAGTCGATCCCTCAATCAGCCCCAGCATTTT.

This clonotype has at least ten counts. This chain connects TRBV6-2 or TRBV6-3 to TRBJ2-5, with a weak D call TRBD2 (6 bases). CDR1 is MNHEY, CDR2 SVGEGT, per germline. The CDR3 contains 14 residues. The germline V and J ends were trimmed by 2 bases and 4 bases, with 11 bases remaining between them. This CDR3 reads CASSYGLAIETQYF. In nucleotides, the CDR3 is TGTGCCAGCAGTTACGGGCTAGCGATAGAGACCCAGTACTTC.

This clonotype has ten or more counts. The genes are TRBV7-8 and TRBJ2-3, with a tentative D call TRBD2 (6 bases). From germline, CDR1 is SGHVS and CDR2 FQNEAQ. This CDR3 contains 16 residues. Trimming took off 5 bases at V and 0 bases at J, with 15 bases between the two ends. The CDR3 loop reads CASSTPSDLSTDTQYF. Written as DNA, the CDR3 is TGTGCCAGCAGCACCCCTAGCGATCTAAGCACAGATACGCAGTATTTT.

This clonotype came up a few times. The chain carries TRBV24-1 and TRBJ2-3; perhaps D is TRBD1 or TRBD2 (5 bases each). V shed 9 bases and J shed 1 base, with 10 bases lying between them. The germline CDR1 and CDR2 sequences are KGHDR and SFDVKD. The CDR3 has 13 amino acids. CDR3 in amino acids: CATGGSGTDTQYF. The CDR3 DNA sequence: TGTGCCACCGGGGGATCAGGCACAGATACGCAGTATTTT.

This clonotype was seen many times. The chain combines TRBV7-9 with TRBJ2-6, with D unresolved. Germline-derived CDR1 and CDR2 are SEHNR and FQNEAQ (reference sequence). CDR3 length equals 14 residues. V was clipped by 5 bases and J by 2 bases, with 7 bases between them. CDR3 nucleotides: TGTGCCAGCAGCCCGTCCCCTGGGGCCAACGTCCTGACTTTC. It encodes CASSPSPGANVLTF.

This clonotype has more than one count but fewer than ten. This chain links TRBV7-9 with TRBJ1-5, with TRBD1 identical over 9 bases. Germline CDR1 is SEHNR and CDR2 is FQNEAQ (reference sequence). The CDR3 contains 14 residues. V was pared by 5 bases and J by 6 bases, with 5 bases of the junction left unmatched. Here the CDR3 reads CASSPDRGIQPQHF. The CDR3 region has the DNA TGTGCCAGCAGCCCCGACAGGGGGATTCAGCCCCAGCATTTT.

The CDR3 sequence: CASSFRVVTDTQYF. The CDR3, as DNA: TGTGCCAGCAGTTTCAGGGTCGTAACAGATACGCAGTATTTT. J is TRBJ2-3 and V is TRBV12-3 or TRBV12-4, with D possibly being TRBD1 (5 bases). V lost 3 bases, J lost 3 bases, and 10 bases lay in between. The CDR3 loop spans 14 amino acids.

CDR3 region: CASRPHPGTNYGYTF. The CDR3 coding sequence is TGCGCCAGCAGACCCCACCCGGGGACGAACTATGGCTACACCTTC. The genes are TRBV5-1 and TRBJ1-2; a weak D match, TRBD1 (5 bases). V was clipped by 5 bases and J by 2 bases, with 16 bases between them. The CDR3 has 15 amino acids. Germline assignment: CDR1 SGHRS and CDR2 YFSETQ.

Regarding this clonotype: Compared with germline, one end of the junction differs, possibly owing to a read error. The CDR3 DNA reads as TGTGCCAGCAGTTACCATACTTCGATGTACGATCAGTACTTC. Protein sequence: CASSYHTSMYDQYF. J is TRBJ2-7 and V is TRBV6-2 or TRBV6-3, with D hard to call. Germline CDR1 is MNHEY and CDR2 is SVGEGT. This CDR3 has 14 amino acids.

There are many counts of this clonotype. The chain has TRBV3-1 and TRBJ2-1; 9 bases align to TRBD1. The length of the CDR3 is 15 residues. Germline CDR1 LGHDT, CDR2 YNNKEL (reference sequence). With V trimmed by 4 bases and J by 7 bases, 8 bases remained unmatched. In nucleotides, the CDR3 is TGTGCCAGCAGCCCGCCAGGGGACAGGGCAAATGAGCAGTTCTTC. Its translation: CASSPPGDRANEQFF.

This clonotype was found a few times. The chain combines TRBV29-1 with TRBJ1-4; no clear D. Germline CDR1 is SQVTM and CDR2 is ANQGSEA. With 5 bases removed from V and 8 bases from J, the gap between germline ends came to 15 bases. This CDR3 comprises 13 residues. The CDR3 nucleotides read TGCAGCGTTTCAGAGGGTTATGGAGAAAAACTGTTTTTT. It yields the protein CSVSEGYGEKLFF.

This clonotype has at least ten counts. The J gene is TRBJ2-5, the V gene TRBV3-1; D call uncertain. Between the trimmed V and J ends, which lost 4 bases and 2 bases, there was a span of 14 bases. The CDR3 spans 15 residues. Germline values: CDR1 LGHDT, CDR2 YNNKEL (reference sequence). Here the CDR3 reads CASSPSSGPQETQYF. DNA for the CDR3: TGTGCCAGCAGCCCGTCGTCCGGGCCACAAGAGACCCAGTACTTC.

This clonotype was picked up a small number of times. The chain is built from TRBV13 and TRBJ1-5; D gene unclear. The germline gives CDR1 PRHDT, CDR2 FYEKMQ (reference sequence). The CDR3 has 15 amino acids. Trimming took off 0 bases at V and 5 bases at J, with 11 bases between the two ends. CDR3 region: CASSLGGRGDQPQHF. In DNA, the CDR3 is TGTGCCAGCAGCTTAGGGGGTCGGGGAGATCAGCCCCAGCATTTT.

There are many counts of this clonotype. The CDR3 DNA follows: TGTGCCAGCAGCTGGGGGGGTGAAGCTTTCTTT. Protein: CASSWGGEAFF. The chain carries TRBV7-9 and TRBJ1-1; D may be TRBD1 (5 bases). Germline assignment: CDR1 SEHNR and CDR2 FQNEAQ (reference sequence). Trimming took off 4 bases at V and 7 bases at J, with 7 bases between the two ends. This CDR3 is built from 11 residues.

V gene TRBV28 combines with J gene TRBJ2-4; TRBD1 matches at 8 bases. This CDR3 spans 16 amino acids. The germline CDR1 and CDR2 sequences are MDHEN and SYDVKM. With V trimmed by 5 bases and J by 0 bases, 6 bases remained unmatched. In DNA form, the CDR3 reads TGTGCCAGCAGTCAAGGGACAGGCCTAGCCAAAAACATTCAGTACTTC. Amino acids: CASSQGTGLAKNIQYF.

The CDR3 sequence is CASSLEDTEAFF. Here the CDR3 DNA reads TGTGCCAGCAGTTTGGAGGACACTGAAGCTTTCTTT. The rearrangement links TRBV12-3 or TRBV12-4 to TRBJ1-1; D remains unclear. The CDR3 is 12 residues long. Trimming stripped 3 bases from V and 3 bases from J, with 5 bases between.

This clonotype was seen repeatedly, ten times or more. This rearrangement joins TRBV3-1 to TRBJ2-1, with 14 bases lining up with TRBD2. After removal of 6 bases from V and 9 bases from J, the junction contained 4 bases not matched to a gene. In germline, CDR1 is LGHDT, CDR2 YNNKEL (reference sequence). The CDR3 totals 14 residues. This chain's CDR3 is CASRGLAGVAEQFF. The CDR3 DNA sequence: TGTGCCAGCAGGGGACTAGCGGGGGTTGCTGAGCAGTTCTTC.

This chain joins TRBV4-3 and TRBJ1-5; D is unclear. V lost 0 bases to trimming and J lost 10 bases, with 10 bases between them. CDR1 and CDR2 (germline): LGHNA, YSLEER. CDR3 length equals 13 residues. The CDR3 loop is CASSQDTYRPQHF. CDR3 DNA: TGCGCCAGCAGCCAAGATACATATAGACCCCAGCATTTT.

In this sample, this clonotype turned up many times. The genes are TRBV20-1 and TRBJ1-1; D gene ambiguous. Germline loops: CDR1 DFQATT, CDR2 SNEGSKA (reference sequence). There are 15 residues in the CDR3. Trimming cost V 3 bases and J 5 bases, with 19 bases left between them. The CDR3 sequence: CSASKGWGDGTEAFF. DNA of the CDR3: TGCAGTGCTAGTAAGGGTTGGGGAGATGGGACTGAAGCTTTCTTT.

This clonotype was counted only a few times. One junction end does not reproduce the germline sequence, and a read error may be involved. The CDR3 is CSARAGTSRDTQYF. The CDR3 nucleotides read TGCAGTGCTAGAGCCGGGACTAGCAGAGATACGCAGTATTTT. The chain has TRBV20-1 and TRBJ2-3, with TRBD2 matching 9 bases. Looked up from germline, CDR1 is DFQATT and CDR2 is SNEGSKA (reference sequence). This CDR3 is built from 14 residues.

This clonotype was counted ten times or more. This chain uses TRBV20-1 with TRBJ2-7; 9 nucleotides line up with TRBD1. V gave up 5 bases and J gave up 6 bases; unmatched junction bases: 8. CDR1 and CDR2 from the germline V gene are DFQATT and SNEGSKA (reference sequence). This CDR3 is 13 amino acids long. CDR3 sequence (DNA): TGCAGTGCTGAACCGGGACAGGGCGGCGAGCAGTACTTC. Its translation: CSAEPGQGGEQYF.

The chain joins TRBV7-9 to TRBJ1-3, with TRBD1 matching 11 bases. The CDR3 has 18 residues. CDR1 is SEHNR and CDR2 is FQNEAQ in the germline V gene (reference sequence). V lost 4 bases and J lost 4; bases outside the gene matches: 12. This CDR3 is CASSSPSPDRGPGNTIYF. In DNA form, the CDR3 reads TGTGCCAGCAGCTCCCCGTCGCCGGACAGGGGGCCCGGAAACACCATATATTTT.

This clonotype was detected ten times or more. This chain uses TRBV29-1 with TRBJ2-2; 8 nucleotides align to TRBD2. CDR3 length: 15 amino acids. The germline V gene has CDR1 SQVTM and CDR2 ANQGSEA. V shed 5 bases and J 3 bases; nucleotides not matched to a gene: 8. This CDR3 is CSVRGNSGDTGELFF. The CDR3 bases are TGCAGCGTTAGGGGGAATAGCGGGGACACCGGGGAGCTGTTTTTT.

This clonotype was picked up a small number of times. The chain recombines TRBV7-2 with TRBJ2-4; weak D call: TRBD2 (5 bases). The ends were cut back, 5 bases at V and 0 bases at J, with 14 bases in the middle. The CDR3 loop spans 16 amino acids. Germline CDR1 SGHTA, CDR2 FQGNSA. This chain's CDR3 is CASSPMTTVAKNIQYF. The CDR3 DNA sequence: TGTGCCAGCAGCCCTATGACTACAGTAGCCAAAAACATTCAGTACTTC.